The 3 T cell receptor beta chains listed next were all sequenced from one sample in a study of blood T cell repertoires in COVID-19 (dated by TCRdb to 2019 to 2021). The library came from the immunoSEQ multiplex PCR assay. The clones in this table, taken by TCRdb from immuneACCESS, are in-frame only. Not every clone is retained; where verified, under half of the shortfall comes from an unresolved V gene, and the cause of the rest is unknown. The sample table lists about 280,000 clones, roughly four fifths of them with a count of one. The ten largest clones capture roughly a tenth of the sample. Material: peripheral blood. The receptors come from a woman aged 45 to 65 who had recovered from COVID-19.

Regarding this clone: The same CDR3 can be traced to other DNA sequences in this sample. The chain's CDR3 is CASSLGQGASEQYF. The CDR3, as DNA: TGCGCCAGCAGCTTGGGACAGGGGGCGAGTGAGCAGTACTTC. This chain joins TRBV5-1 and TRBJ2-7; TRBD1 matches at 10 bases. This CDR3 region has 14 residues. V lost 0 bases and J lost 7; bases outside the gene matches: 4. CDR1 and CDR2 (germline): SGHRS, YFSETQ.

The chain couples TRBV6-5 to TRBJ2-7; D gene unclear. CDR3 length: 12 residues. The germline V and J ends were trimmed by 6 bases and 6 bases, with 12 bases remaining between them. Germline V gene sequence: CDR1 MNHEY, CDR2 SVGAGI. The CDR3 loop is CASRLIQTEQYF. The CDR3, as DNA: TGTGCCAGCAGACTCATACAGACCGAGCAGTACTTC.

V and J are TRBV21-1 and TRBJ2-1; the table gives TRBD2 as D, unverified against the DNA. TRBV21-1 is shown as a pseudogene. There are 17 residues in the CDR3. The CDR3 DNA reads as TGTGCCAGCAGCATTAACGGGGGGCAAGGTTACTACAATGAGCAGTTCTTC. Translating gives CASSINGGQGYYNEQFF.